Each of the 30 T cell receptor beta chains below was sequenced from the same sample in a study of shared clonotypes between healthy human individuals. Assay: immunoSEQ multiplex PCR; the TCRdb copy retains only in-frame clones and omits some. Of roughly 2,000,000 clones in the sample, about 95% were seen once. CD45RO-negative, CCR7-positively selected cells formed the naive CD8 fraction, excluding terminally differentiated effector memory CD45RA+ cells. Specimen: naive CD8+ T cells sorted from blood. The receptors originated from a man younger than 35 in good health.

The chain combines TRBV11-2 with TRBJ2-7; the D call may be TRBD1 or TRBD2 (5 bases each). Germline V gene data show CDR1 as SGHAT and CDR2 as FQNNGV. Trimming removed 5 bases at V and 6 bases at J, with 17 bases between. The CDR3 consists of 14 residues. The CDR3 DNA follows: TGTGCCAGCAGCCCTGGGACCAGCTGGCTCGAGCAGTACTTC. As protein: CASSPGTSWLEQYF.

As for this clone: Other DNA sequences from this sample encode an identical CDR3 as well. J is TRBJ2-7 and V is TRBV13; D not resolved. Germline CDR1 is PRHDT and CDR2 is FYEKMQ (reference sequence). Trimming removed 4 bases from V and 1 base from J, with 8 bases in between. The CDR3 sequence is 13 residues long. This chain's CDR3 is CASSSRDSYEQYF. The CDR3 DNA is TGTGCCAGCAGCTCCAGAGATTCCTACGAGCAGTACTTC.

This chain links TRBV30 with TRBJ2-4; D is possibly TRBD2 (7 bases). The CDR3 consists of 16 residues. Germline V gene sequence: CDR1 GTSNPN, CDR2 SVGIG (reference sequence). Trimming pared 0 bases from V and 6 bases from J, leaving 18 bases between. As DNA, the CDR3 is TGTGCCTGGAGTGTACCCGGGCCCGGGGGGCGAAACATTCAGTACTTC. Protein: CAWSVPGPGGRNIQYF.

The V gene is TRBV12-5, the J gene TRBJ2-7, with 7 bases lining up with TRBD1. The CDR3 has 14 residues. From germline, CDR1 is LGHNT and CDR2 FRNRAP. V shed 2 bases, J shed 2 bases, and the junction held 3 bases outside the gene matches. CDR3 bases: TGTGCTAGTGGTTTGCACGACAGGGCCTACGAGCAGTACTTC. It translates to CASGLHDRAYEQYF.

This chain joins TRBV19 and TRBJ2-7, with TRBD1 identical over 7 bases. CDR1 is LNHDA and CDR2 is SQIVND in the germline V gene (reference sequence). Germline trimming cut 8 bases from V and 0 bases from J; bases unmatched to any gene: 19. The CDR3 consists of 18 residues. The CDR3 sequence is CASSFRGYPTSSSYEQYF. CDR3 DNA: TGTGCCAGTTCCTTCAGGGGGTACCCAACCTCCAGCTCCTACGAGCAGTACTTC. The full variable domain, completed using reference TRBV19 and TRBJ2-7, is DGGITQSPKYLFRKEGQNVTLSCEQNLNHDAMYWYRQDPGQGLRLIYYSQIVNDFQKGDIAEGYSVSREKKESFPLTVTSAQKNPTAFYLCASSFRGYPTSSSYEQYFGPGTRLTVT.

As to this clone: Other DNA sequences within the sample encode an identical CDR3. The chain employs TRBV19 and TRBJ1-1, with TRBD1 matching 7 bases. The CDR3 has 13 residues. The germline gives CDR1 LNHDA, CDR2 SQIVND (reference sequence). V shed 3 bases, J shed 5 bases, and the junction held 3 bases outside the gene matches. CDR3 nucleotide sequence: TGTGCCAGTAGTATCCCAGGGGGAACTGAAGCTTTCTTT. Its translation: CASSIPGGTEAFF.

The chain couples TRBV15 to TRBJ2-7; TRBD2 matches 7 bases. J gave up 3 bases and V 5 bases, and 1 base lay outside the gene matches. Germline V gene data show CDR1 as LNHNV and CDR2 as YYDKDF (reference sequence). The CDR3 has 12 residues. The CDR3 bases are TGTGCCACCAGCTGGGGGGGCTACGAGCAGTACTTC. Encoded protein: CATSWGGYEQYF. Complete variable domain (other parts from reference TRBV15 and TRBJ2-7): DAMVIQNPRYQVTQFGKPVTLSCSQTLNHNVMYWYQQKSSQAPKLLFHYYDKDFNNEADTPDNFQSRRPNTSFCFLDIRSPGLGDTAMYLCATSWGGYEQYFGPGTRLTVT.

CDR3 sequence: CASSQLGLSAPYEQYF. The CDR3 bases are TGCGCCAGCAGCCAACTCGGACTTTCCGCTCCCTACGAGCAGTACTTC. The chain carries TRBV4-1 and TRBJ2-7; D is possibly TRBD2 (5 bases). The CDR3 length is 16 residues. V lost 2 bases, J lost 2 bases, and 16 bases lay in between. The germline gives CDR1 MGHRA, CDR2 YSYEKL.

The rearrangement links TRBV9 to TRBJ1-1; D possibly corresponds to TRBD1 (6 bases). Germline V gene data show CDR1 as SGDLS and CDR2 as YYNGEE. This CDR3 has 13 amino acids. Trimming removed 3 bases at V and 5 bases at J, with 11 bases between. In DNA, the CDR3 is TGTGCCAGCAGCGCAGGGGAGGAGACTGAAGCTTTCTTT. This gives the protein CASSAGEETEAFF.

The chain carries TRBV9 and TRBJ2-5; D might be TRBD2 (5 bases). V lost 2 bases and J 3 bases, leaving 17 bases between the germline ends. From germline, CDR1 is SGDLS and CDR2 YYNGEE. The CDR3 length is 16 residues. CDR3 region: CASSVGSRGPKETQYF. CDR3 in DNA: TGTGCCAGCAGCGTTGGGTCGCGAGGGCCCAAAGAGACCCAGTACTTC.

The chain recombines TRBV27 with TRBJ2-7, with 12 positions matching TRBD2. The V and J ends lost 2 bases and 2 bases, in that order; junction bases with no gene match: 4. The CDR3 runs to 16 residues. From germline, CDR1 is MNHEY and CDR2 SMNVEV (reference sequence). The CDR3 here is CASSLLTSGGPYEQYF. The CDR3 DNA reads as TGTGCCAGCAGTTTACTGACTAGCGGGGGTCCCTACGAGCAGTACTTC.

CDR3 protein: CASSAGTGVTEAFF. CDR3 nucleotides: TGTGCCAGCAGCGCGGGGACAGGGGTTACTGAAGCTTTCTTT. The chain recombines TRBV5-4 with TRBJ1-1, with TRBD1 identical over 10 bases. In germline, CDR1 is SGHNT, CDR2 YYREEE (reference sequence). Losses at the gene ends were 4 bases for V and 5 bases for J; bases not matched to a gene: 5. The length of the CDR3 is 14 residues.

The V call is TRBV6-5, the J call TRBJ2-1; D perhaps matches TRBD1 (6 bases). Trimming took off 5 bases at V and 4 bases at J, with 12 bases between the two ends. The CDR3 has 14 amino acids. CDR1 and CDR2 from the germline V gene are MNHEY and SVGAGI. In DNA form, the CDR3 reads TGTGCCAGCAGTGACCGGACAGCTTACAATGAGCAGTTCTTC. It is translated as CASSDRTAYNEQFF.

This clone was counted a single time. This chain links TRBV5-6 with TRBJ2-1; 9 nucleotides line up with TRBD2. The CDR3 sequence is 17 residues long. Trimming at V came to 3 bases and at J to 8 bases, leaving 15 bases not matched to a gene. Germline-derived CDR1 and CDR2 are SGHDT and YYEEEE. CDR3 sequence (DNA): TGTGCCAGCAGCTGGGGGGCTAGCGGGAACTTAGGGGATGAGCAGTTCTTC. Translating gives CASSWGASGNLGDEQFF.

V is TRBV9 and J is TRBJ2-1; the match to TRBD2 covers 10 bases. CDR1 is SGDLS, CDR2 YYNGEE, per germline. The CDR3 is 15 residues long. Trimming at V came to 4 bases and at J to 5 bases, leaving 6 bases not matched to a gene. CDR3 protein: CASSTTSGPNNEQFF. DNA of the CDR3: TGTGCCAGCAGCACGACTAGCGGGCCCAACAATGAGCAGTTCTTC.

This clone was recorded once. The rearrangement uses TRBV13 and TRBJ2-2, with 7 bases aligning to TRBD1. The CDR3 runs to 15 residues. Per the germline V gene, CDR1 is PRHDT and CDR2 is FYEKMQ (reference sequence). The junction had 4 bases not matched to a gene; V was cut back by 1 base and J by 5 bases. As DNA, the CDR3 is TGTGCCAGCAGCTTAGAGACAGGGCGTACCGGGGAGCTGTTTTTT. Its translation: CASSLETGRTGELFF.

The rearrangement links TRBV4-3 to TRBJ2-7; TRBD1 is a possible D gene (7 bases). Germline CDR1 and CDR2: LGHNA and YSLEER. The CDR3 totals 17 residues. V was clipped by 0 bases and J by 1 base, with 16 bases between them. CDR3 region: CASSQELEGARSYEQYF. CDR3 nucleotides: TGCGCCAGCAGCCAAGAGTTGGAGGGGGCGAGATCCTACGAGCAGTACTTC.

As for this clone: Other DNA variants within this sample encode the same CDR3. This chain joins TRBV4-3 and TRBJ2-7; 11 nucleotides match TRBD1. Germline CDR1 is LGHNA and CDR2 is YSLEER. V lost 5 bases, J lost 3 bases, and 3 bases stayed unmatched. The CDR3 is 14 residues long. The CDR3 DNA is TGCGCCAGCAGCTCCGGGACAGGGGGCTACGAGCAGTACTTC. It is translated as CASSSGTGGYEQYF.

The chain joins TRBV30 to TRBJ2-3, with no clear D. This CDR3 is built from 15 residues. Trimming shortened V by 0 bases and J by 1 base, and 11 bases separated the two germline ends. Germline V lookup: CDR1 GTSNPN, CDR2 SVGIG (reference sequence). In DNA, the CDR3 is TGTGCCTGGAGTGTAATAGGGATGGGCACAGATACGCAGTATTTT. Protein: CAWSVIGMGTDTQYF.

This chain links TRBV6-1 with TRBJ2-1; perhaps TRBD1 as D (7 bases). The ends were cut back, 4 bases at V and 2 bases at J, with 18 bases in the middle. The CDR3 spans 17 residues. Per the germline V gene, CDR1 is MNHNS and CDR2 is SASEGT. The CDR3 protein is CASSGLGQGEAYNEQFF. In DNA, the CDR3 is TGTGCCAGCAGTGGCCTCGGGCAGGGGGAGGCCTACAATGAGCAGTTCTTC.

V is TRBV25-1 and J is TRBJ2-1, with unresolved D. The V and J ends lost 0 bases and 9 bases respectively, with 0 bases between them. CDR1 MGHDK and CDR2 SYGVNS come from the germline V gene. This CDR3 is built from 10 residues. The chain's CDR3 is CASSEYEQFF. The CDR3 nucleotides read TGTGCCAGCAGTGAATATGAGCAGTTCTTC.

The chain links TRBV11-2 to TRBJ2-5, with D unclear. V was cut by 8 bases and J by 0 bases, with 10 bases left in between. This CDR3 comprises 13 residues. Germline V gene data show CDR1 as SGHAT and CDR2 as FQNNGV. The CDR3 sequence: CASGPDYQETQYF. CDR3 sequence (DNA): TGTGCCAGCGGGCCCGATTACCAAGAGACCCAGTACTTC.

V usage is TRBV5-1 and J usage is TRBJ1-6; TRBD1 matches at 8 bases. Germline CDR1 SGHRS, CDR2 YFSETQ. Losses at the gene ends were 7 bases for V and 7 bases for J; bases not matched to a gene: 16. The CDR3 has 17 residues. CDR3: CASRNRTGGGRNSPLHF. The CDR3 DNA is TGCGCCAGCCGCAACCGCACAGGGGGGGGTAGGAATTCACCCCTCCACTTT.

V gene TRBV11-2 combines with J gene TRBJ2-5; D assignment may be TRBD1 or TRBD2 (5 bases each). CDR1 and CDR2 (germline): SGHAT, FQNNGV. V dropped 5 bases and J dropped 2 bases, with 18 bases sitting between them. The CDR3 totals 16 residues. The CDR3 bases are TGTGCCAGCAGCCATGGGACGATTACCGTTCAAGAGACCCAGTACTTC. This codes for CASSHGTITVQETQYF. Complete variable domain (other parts from reference TRBV11-2 and TRBJ2-5): EAGVAQSPRYKIIEKRQSVAFWCNPISGHATLYWYQQILGQGPKLLIQFQNNGVVDDSQLPKDRFSAERLKGVDSTLKIQPAKLEDSAVYLCASSHGTITVQETQYFGPGTRLLVL.

V gene TRBV4-2 combines with J gene TRBJ1-2; D is uncertain. CDR3 length equals 12 residues. Trimming stripped 1 base from V and 9 bases from J, with 9 bases between. Germline V gene sequence: CDR1 LGHNA, CDR2 YNFKEQ. CDR3 loop: CASSQGEGSYTF. The CDR3 DNA is TGTGCCAGCAGCCAAGGAGAGGGAAGCTACACCTTC.

The rearrangement joins TRBV4-1 to TRBJ2-3; D is possibly TRBD1 or TRBD2 (6 bases each). Trimming shortened V by 1 base and J by 0 bases, and 11 bases separated the two germline ends. This CDR3 is 16 amino acids long. Germline CDR1 MGHRA, CDR2 YSYEKL. The CDR3 loop reads CASSQGRGHSTDTQYF. As DNA, the CDR3 is TGCGCCAGCAGCCAAGGGCGGGGACACAGCACAGATACGCAGTATTTT.

This rearrangement joins TRBV6-5 to TRBJ2-6; no definite D call. Per germline, CDR1 MNHEY and CDR2 SVGAGI. Trimming pared 2 bases from V and 0 bases from J, leaving 5 bases between. The CDR3 length is 15 residues. CDR3 nucleotides: TGTGCCAGCAGTTACGAGAACTCTGGGGCCAACGTCCTGACTTTC. This translates into CASSYENSGANVLTF.

The chain couples TRBV9 to TRBJ2-1, with D possibly TRBD2 on 5 matching bases. Germline CDR1 is SGDLS and CDR2 is YYNGEE. Trimming cost V 0 bases and J 8 bases, with 12 bases left between them. The CDR3 runs to 14 residues. This chain's CDR3 is CASSVGGVVDEQFF. The CDR3 bases are TGTGCCAGCAGCGTAGGGGGAGTAGTCGATGAGCAGTTCTTC.

The J gene is TRBJ2-1, the V gene TRBV7-9, with TRBD2 identical over 9 bases. The CDR3 is 18 residues long. V lost 5 bases to trimming and J lost 0 bases; unmatched junction nucleotides: 11. Germline values: CDR1 SEHNR, CDR2 FQNEAQ (reference sequence). The CDR3 is CASSPRLAEGISYNEQFF. CDR3 DNA: TGTGCCAGCAGCCCCCGACTAGCGGAGGGGATCTCCTACAATGAGCAGTTCTTC.

This chain uses TRBV6-6 with TRBJ2-5; tentative D call: TRBD1 (6 bases). Trimming shortened V by 3 bases and J by 2 bases, and 10 bases separated the two germline ends. The CDR3 runs 14 residues. Germline assignment: CDR1 MNHNY and CDR2 SVGAGI (reference sequence). The CDR3 region has the DNA TGTGCCAGCAGTTATACAGGGACACAAGAGACCCAGTACTTC. Residues: CASSYTGTQETQYF.